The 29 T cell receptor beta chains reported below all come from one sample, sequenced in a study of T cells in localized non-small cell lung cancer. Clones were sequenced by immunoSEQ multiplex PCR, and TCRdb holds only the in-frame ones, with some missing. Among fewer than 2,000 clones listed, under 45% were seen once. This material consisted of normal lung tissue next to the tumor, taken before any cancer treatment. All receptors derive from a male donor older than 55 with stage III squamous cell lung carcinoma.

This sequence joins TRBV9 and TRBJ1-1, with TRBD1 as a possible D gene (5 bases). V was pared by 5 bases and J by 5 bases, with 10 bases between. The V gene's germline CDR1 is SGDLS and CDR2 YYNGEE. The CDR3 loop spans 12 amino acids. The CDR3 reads CASRSGKTEAFF. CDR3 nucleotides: TGTGCCAGCAGGTCAGGGAAAACTGAAGCTTTCTTT. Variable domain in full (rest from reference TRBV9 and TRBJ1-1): DSGVTQTPKHLITATGQRVTLRCSPRSGDLSVYWYQQSLDQGLQFLIQYYNGEERAKGNILERFSAQQFPDLHSELNLSSLELGDSALYFCASRSGKTEAFFGQGTRLTVV.

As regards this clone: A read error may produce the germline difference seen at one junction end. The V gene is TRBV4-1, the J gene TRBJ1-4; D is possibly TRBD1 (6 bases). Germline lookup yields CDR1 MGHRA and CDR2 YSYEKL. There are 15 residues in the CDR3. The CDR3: CASNQEGQGREKLFF. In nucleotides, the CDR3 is TGCGCCAGCAACCAAGAGGGCCAGGGGCGGGAAAAACTGTTTTTT.

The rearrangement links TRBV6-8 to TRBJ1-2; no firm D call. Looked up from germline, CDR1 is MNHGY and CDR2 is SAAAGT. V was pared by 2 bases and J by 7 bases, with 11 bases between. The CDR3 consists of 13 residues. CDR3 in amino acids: CASSYDDRGGYTF. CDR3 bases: TGTGCCAGCAGTTACGACGACCGAGGTGGCTACACCTTC.

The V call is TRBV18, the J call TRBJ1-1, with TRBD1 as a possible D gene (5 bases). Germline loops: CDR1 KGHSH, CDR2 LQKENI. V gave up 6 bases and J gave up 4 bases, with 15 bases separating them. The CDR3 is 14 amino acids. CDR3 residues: CASSPGGSGTEAFF. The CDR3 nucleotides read TGTGCCAGCTCGCCCGGGGGGTCGGGCACTGAAGCTTTCTTT.

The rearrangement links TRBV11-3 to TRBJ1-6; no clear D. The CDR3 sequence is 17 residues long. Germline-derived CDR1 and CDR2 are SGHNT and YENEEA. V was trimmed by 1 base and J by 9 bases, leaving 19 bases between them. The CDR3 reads CASSLGFGASIPSPLHF. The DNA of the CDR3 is TGTGCCAGCAGCTTAGGTTTTGGAGCTTCCATCCCTTCACCCCTCCACTTT.

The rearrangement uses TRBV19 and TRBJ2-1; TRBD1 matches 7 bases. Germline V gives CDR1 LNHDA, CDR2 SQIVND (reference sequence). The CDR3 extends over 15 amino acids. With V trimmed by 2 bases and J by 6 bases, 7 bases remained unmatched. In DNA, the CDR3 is TGTGCCAGTAGTATACAAGGACAGGTGGGCAATGAGCAGTTCTTC. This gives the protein CASSIQGQVGNEQFF.

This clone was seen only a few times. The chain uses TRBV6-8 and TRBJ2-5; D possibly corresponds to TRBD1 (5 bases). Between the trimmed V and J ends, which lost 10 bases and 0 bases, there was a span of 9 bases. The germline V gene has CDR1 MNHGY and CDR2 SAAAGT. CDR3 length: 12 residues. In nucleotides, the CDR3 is TGTGCCATCAAGGGGTACCAAGAGACCCAGTACTTC. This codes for CAIKGYQETQYF.

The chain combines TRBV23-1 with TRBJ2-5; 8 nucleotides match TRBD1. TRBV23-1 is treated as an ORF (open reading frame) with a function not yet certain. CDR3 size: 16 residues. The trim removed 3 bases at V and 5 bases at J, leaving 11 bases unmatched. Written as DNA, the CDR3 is TGCGCCAGCAGTCACCAGGAGACAGGGGATTCGGAGACCCAGTACTTC. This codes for CASSHQETGDSETQYF.

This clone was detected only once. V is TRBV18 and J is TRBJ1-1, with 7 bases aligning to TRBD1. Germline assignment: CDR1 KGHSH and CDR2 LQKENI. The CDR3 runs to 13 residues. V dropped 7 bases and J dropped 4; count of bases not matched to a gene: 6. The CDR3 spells CASLRDRVTEAFF. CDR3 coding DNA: TGTGCCAGCTTGCGCGACAGGGTCACTGAAGCTTTCTTT.

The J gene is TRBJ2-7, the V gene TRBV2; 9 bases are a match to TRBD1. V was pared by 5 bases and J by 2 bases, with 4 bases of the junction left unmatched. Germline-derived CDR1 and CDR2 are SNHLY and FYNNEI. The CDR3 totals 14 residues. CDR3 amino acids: CASSPGQGPYEQYV. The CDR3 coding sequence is TGTGCCAGCAGTCCCGGACAGGGGCCCTACGAGCAGTACGTC.

The CDR3, as DNA: TGTGCCAGCAGCCAAGGGCTCGGGGTTTATTGGACAGATACGCAGTATTTT. It is translated as CASSQGLGVYWTDTQYF. The chain carries TRBV14 and TRBJ2-3, with a weak D call TRBD2 (5 bases). V lost 1 base and J 3 bases, leaving 17 bases between the germline ends. This CDR3 is built from 17 residues. Germline CDR1 SGHDN, CDR2 FVKESK.

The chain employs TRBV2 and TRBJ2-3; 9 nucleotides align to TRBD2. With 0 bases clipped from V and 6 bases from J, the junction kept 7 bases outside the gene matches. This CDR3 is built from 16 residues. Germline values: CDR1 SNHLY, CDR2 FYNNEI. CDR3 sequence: CASSEAGGRASDTQYF. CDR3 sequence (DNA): TGTGCCAGCAGTGAAGCTGGCGGGAGGGCGTCGGATACGCAGTATTTT.

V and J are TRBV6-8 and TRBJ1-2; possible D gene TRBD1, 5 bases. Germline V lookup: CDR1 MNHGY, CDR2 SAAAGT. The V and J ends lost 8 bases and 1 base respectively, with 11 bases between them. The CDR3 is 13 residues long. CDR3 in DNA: TGTGCCAGCGGCCTCCAGGGTAACTATGGCTACACCTTC. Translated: CASGLQGNYGYTF.

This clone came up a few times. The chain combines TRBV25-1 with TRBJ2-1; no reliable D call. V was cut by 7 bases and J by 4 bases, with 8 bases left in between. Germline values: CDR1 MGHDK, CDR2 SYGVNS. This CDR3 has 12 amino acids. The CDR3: CASTDGYNEQFF. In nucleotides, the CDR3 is TGTGCCAGCACCGACGGGTACAATGAGCAGTTCTTC. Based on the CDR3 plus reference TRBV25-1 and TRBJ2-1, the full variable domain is EADIYQTPRYLVIGTGKKITLECSQTMGHDKMYWYQQDPGMELHLIHYSYGVNSTEKGDLSSESTVSRIRTEHFPLTLESARPSHTSQYLCASTDGYNEQFFGPGTRLTVL.

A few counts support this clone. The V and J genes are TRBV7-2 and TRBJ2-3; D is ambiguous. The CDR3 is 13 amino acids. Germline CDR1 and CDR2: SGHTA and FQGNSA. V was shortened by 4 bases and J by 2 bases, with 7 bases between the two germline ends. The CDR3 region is CASSSLDTDTQYF. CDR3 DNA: TGTGCCAGCAGCTCTCTAGACACAGATACGCAGTATTTT. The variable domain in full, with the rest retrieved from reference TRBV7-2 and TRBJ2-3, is GAGVSQSPSNKVTEKGKDVELRCDPISGHTALYWYRQSLGQGLEFLIYFQGNSAPDKSGLPSDRFSAERTGGSVSTLTIQRTQQEDSAVYLCASSSLDTDTQYFGPGTRLTVL.

CDR3 residues: CASSRNLGDNSNQPQHF. CDR3 DNA: TGTGCCAGCAGCCGAAACCTTGGGGACAATAGYAATCAGCCCCAGCATTTT. The gene calls are TRBV6-8 and TRBJ1-5, with D possibly being TRBD1 (6 bases). This CDR3 spans 17 amino acids. Germline CDR1 reads MNHGY; CDR2 reads SAAAGT. V was cut by 6 bases and J by 4 bases, with 22 bases left in between.

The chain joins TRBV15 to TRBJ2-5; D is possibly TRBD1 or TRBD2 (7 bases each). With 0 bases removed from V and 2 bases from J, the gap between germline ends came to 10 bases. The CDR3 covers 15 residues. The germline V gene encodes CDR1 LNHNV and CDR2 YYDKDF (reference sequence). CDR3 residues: CATSRDRGGQETQYF. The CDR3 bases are TGTGCCACCAGCAGAGACAGGGGGGGGCAAGAGACCCAGTACTTC.

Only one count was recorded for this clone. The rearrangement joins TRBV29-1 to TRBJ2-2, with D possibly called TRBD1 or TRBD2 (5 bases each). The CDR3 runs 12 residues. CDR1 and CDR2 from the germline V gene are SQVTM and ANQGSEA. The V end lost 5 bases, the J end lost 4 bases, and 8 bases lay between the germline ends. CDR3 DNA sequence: TGCAGCGTTCCCGGGACCACCGGGGAGCTGTTTTTT. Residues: CSVPGTTGELFF.

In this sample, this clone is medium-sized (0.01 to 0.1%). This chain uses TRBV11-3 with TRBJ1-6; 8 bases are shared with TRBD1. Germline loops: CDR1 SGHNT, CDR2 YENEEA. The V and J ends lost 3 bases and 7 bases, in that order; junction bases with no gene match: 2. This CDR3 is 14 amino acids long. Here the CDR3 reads CASSLRDRNSPLHF. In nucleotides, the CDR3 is TGTGCCAGCAGCTTGAGGGACAGGAATTCACCCCTCCACTTT. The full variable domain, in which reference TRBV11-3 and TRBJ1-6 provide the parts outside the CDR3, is EAGVVQSPRYKIIEKKQPVAFWCNPISGHNTLYWYLQNLGQGPELLIRYENEEAVDDSQLPKDRFSAERLKGVDSTLKIQPAELGDSAVYLCASSLRDRNSPLHFGNGTRLTVT.

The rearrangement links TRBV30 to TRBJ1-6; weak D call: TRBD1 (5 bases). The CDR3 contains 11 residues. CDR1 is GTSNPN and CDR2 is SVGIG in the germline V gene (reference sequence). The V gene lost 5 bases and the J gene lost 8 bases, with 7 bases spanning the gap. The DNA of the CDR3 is TGTGCCTGGGGGACGGATTCACCCCTCCACTTT. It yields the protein CAWGTDSPLHF.

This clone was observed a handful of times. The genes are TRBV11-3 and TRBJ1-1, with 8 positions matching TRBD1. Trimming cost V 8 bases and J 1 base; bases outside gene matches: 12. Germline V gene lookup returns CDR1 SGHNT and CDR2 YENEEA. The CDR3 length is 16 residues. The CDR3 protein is CASSGQGITPNTEAFF. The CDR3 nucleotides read TGTGCCAGCTCCGGACAGGGAATAACCCCGAACACTGAAGCTTTCTTT.

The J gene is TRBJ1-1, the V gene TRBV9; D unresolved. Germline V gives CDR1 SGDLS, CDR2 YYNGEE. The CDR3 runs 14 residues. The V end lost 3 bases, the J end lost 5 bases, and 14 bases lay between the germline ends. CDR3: CASSASTVGTEAFF. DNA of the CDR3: TGTGCCAGCAGCGCCTCAACCGTTGGAACTGAAGCTTTCTTT. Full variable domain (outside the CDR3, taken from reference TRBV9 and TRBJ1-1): DSGVTQTPKHLITATGQRVTLRCSPRSGDLSVYWYQQSLDQGLQFLIQYYNGEERAKGNILERFSAQQFPDLHSELNLSSLELGDSALYFCASSASTVGTEAFFGQGTRLTVV.

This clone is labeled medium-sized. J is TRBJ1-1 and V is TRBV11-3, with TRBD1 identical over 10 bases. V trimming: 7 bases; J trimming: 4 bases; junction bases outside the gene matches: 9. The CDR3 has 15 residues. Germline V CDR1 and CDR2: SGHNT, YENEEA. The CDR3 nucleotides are TGTGCCAGCAACCGGGACAGGGGTAGGGGCACTGAAGCTTTCTTT. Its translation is CASNRDRGRGTEAFF. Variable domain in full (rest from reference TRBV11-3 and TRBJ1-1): EAGVVQSPRYKIIEKKQPVAFWCNPISGHNTLYWYLQNLGQGPELLIRYENEEAVDDSQLPKDRFSAERLKGVDSTLKIQPAELGDSAVYLCASNRDRGRGTEAFFGQGTRLTVV.

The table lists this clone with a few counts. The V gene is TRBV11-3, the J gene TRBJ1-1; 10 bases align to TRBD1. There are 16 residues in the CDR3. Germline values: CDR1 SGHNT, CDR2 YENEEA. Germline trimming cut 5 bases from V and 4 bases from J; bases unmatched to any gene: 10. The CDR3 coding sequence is TGTGCCAGCAGCCCCGGGACAGGGGTTTTGATCACTGAAGCTTTCTTT. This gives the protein CASSPGTGVLITEAFF.

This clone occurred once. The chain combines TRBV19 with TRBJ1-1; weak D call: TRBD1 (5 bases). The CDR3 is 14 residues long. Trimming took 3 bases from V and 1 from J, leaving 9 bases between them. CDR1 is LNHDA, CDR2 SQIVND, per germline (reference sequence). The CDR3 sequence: CASSIGAGNTEAFF. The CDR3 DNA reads TGTGCCAGTAGTATCGGGGCAGGGAACACTGAAGCTTTCTTT.

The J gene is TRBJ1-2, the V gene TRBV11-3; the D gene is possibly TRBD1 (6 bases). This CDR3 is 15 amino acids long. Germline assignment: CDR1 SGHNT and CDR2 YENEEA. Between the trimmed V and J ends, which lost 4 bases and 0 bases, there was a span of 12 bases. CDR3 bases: TGTGCCAGCAGCTCTCGGGGGGCCTCTAACTATGGCTACACCTTC. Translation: CASSSRGASNYGYTF.

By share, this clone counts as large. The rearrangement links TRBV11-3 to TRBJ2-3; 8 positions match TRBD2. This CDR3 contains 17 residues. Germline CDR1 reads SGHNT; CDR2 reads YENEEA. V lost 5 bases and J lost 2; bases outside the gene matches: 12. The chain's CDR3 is CASSLLTGTSVTDTQYF. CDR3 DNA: TGTGCCAGCAGCCTGTTAACCGGGACTAGTGTCACAGATACGCAGTATTTT.

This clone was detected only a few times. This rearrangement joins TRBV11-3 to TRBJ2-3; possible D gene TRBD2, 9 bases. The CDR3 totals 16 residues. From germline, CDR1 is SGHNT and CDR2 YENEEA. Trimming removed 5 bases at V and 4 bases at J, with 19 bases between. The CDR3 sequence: CASSRTGGLAPDTQYF. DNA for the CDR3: TGTGCCAGCAGCCGCACAGGGGGACTAGCCCCAGATACGCAGTATTTT.

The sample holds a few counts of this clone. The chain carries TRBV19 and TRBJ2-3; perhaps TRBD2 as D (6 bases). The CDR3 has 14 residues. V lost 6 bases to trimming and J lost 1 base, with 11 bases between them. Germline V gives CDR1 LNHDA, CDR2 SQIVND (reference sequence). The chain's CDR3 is CASRGDLRTDTQYF. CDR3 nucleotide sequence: TGTGCCAGTAGGGGGGACTTACGCACAGATACGCAGTATTTT. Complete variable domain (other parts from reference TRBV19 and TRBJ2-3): DGGITQSPKYLFRKEGQNVTLSCEQNLNHDAMYWYRQDPGQGLRLIYYSQIVNDFQKGDIAEGYSVSREKKESFPLTVTSAQKNPTAFYLCASRGDLRTDTQYFGPGTRLTVL.